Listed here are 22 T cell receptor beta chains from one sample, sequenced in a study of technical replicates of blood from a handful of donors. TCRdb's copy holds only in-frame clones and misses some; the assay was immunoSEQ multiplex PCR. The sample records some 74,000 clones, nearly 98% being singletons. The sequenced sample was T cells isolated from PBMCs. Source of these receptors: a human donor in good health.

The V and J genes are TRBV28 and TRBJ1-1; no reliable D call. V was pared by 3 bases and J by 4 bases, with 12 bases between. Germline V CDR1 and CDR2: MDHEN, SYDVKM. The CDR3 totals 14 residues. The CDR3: CASSLRGGFTEAFF. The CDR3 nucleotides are TGTGCCAGCAGTTTGAGAGGCGGCTTCACTGAAGCTTTCTTT.

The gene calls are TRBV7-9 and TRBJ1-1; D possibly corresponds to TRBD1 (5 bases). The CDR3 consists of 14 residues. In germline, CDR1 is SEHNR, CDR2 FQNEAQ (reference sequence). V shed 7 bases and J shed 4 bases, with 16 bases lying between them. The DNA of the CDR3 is TGTGCCAGCACCATAAAGGACACGGGCACTGAAGCTTTCTTT. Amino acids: CASTIKDTGTEAFF.

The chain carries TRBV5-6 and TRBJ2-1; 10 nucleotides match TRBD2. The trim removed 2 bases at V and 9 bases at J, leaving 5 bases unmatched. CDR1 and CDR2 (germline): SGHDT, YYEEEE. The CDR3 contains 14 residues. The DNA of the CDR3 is TGTGCCAGCAGCTTCGAGACTAGCGGGCCTGAGCAGTTCTTC. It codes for CASSFETSGPEQFF.

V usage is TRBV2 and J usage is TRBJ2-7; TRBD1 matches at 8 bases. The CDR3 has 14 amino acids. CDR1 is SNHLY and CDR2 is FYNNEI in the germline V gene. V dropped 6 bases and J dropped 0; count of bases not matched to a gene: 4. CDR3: CASRAGTGSYEQYF. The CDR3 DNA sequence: TGTGCCAGCAGAGCCGGGACAGGCTCCTACGAGCAGTACTTC.

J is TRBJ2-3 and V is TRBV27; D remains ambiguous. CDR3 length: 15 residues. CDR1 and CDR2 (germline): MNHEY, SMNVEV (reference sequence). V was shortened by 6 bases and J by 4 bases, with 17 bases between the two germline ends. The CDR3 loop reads CASSIRQATSDTQYF. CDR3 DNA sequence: TGTGCCAGCAGCATTAGACAAGCTACCTCAGATACGCAGTATTTT.

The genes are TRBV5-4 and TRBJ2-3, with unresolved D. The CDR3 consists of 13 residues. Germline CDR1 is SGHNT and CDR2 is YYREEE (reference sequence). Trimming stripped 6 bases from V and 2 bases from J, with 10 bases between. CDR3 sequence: CASNSGVTDTQYF. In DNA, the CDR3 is TGTGCCAGCAATTCCGGAGTCACAGATACGCAGTATTTT. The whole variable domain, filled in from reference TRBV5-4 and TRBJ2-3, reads ETGVTQSPTHLIKTRGQQVTLRCSSQSGHNTVSWYQQALGQGPQFIFQYYREEENGRGNFPPRFSGLQFPNYSSELNVNALELDDSALYLCASNSGVTDTQYFGPGTRLTVL.

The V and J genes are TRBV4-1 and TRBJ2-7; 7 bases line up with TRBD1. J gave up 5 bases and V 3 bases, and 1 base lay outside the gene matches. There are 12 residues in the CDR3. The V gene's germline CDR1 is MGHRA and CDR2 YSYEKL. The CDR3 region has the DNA TGCGCCAGCAGCCAGAGGGGGCACGAGCAGTACTTC. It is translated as CASSQRGHEQYF.

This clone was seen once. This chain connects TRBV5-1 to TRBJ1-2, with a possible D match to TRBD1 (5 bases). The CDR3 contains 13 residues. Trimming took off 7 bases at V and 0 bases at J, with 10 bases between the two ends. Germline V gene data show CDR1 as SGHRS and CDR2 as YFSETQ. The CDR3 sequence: CASRQNSNYGYTF. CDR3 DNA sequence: TGCGCCAGCCGACAGAATTCTAACTATGGCTACACCTTC.

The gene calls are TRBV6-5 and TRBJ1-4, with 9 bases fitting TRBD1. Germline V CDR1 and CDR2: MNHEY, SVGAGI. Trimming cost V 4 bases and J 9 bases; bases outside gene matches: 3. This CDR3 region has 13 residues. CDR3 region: CASSSGQGKKLFF. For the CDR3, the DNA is TGTGCCAGCAGTTCTGGACAGGGGAAAAAACTGTTTTTT.

CDR3 amino acids: CASSLRGVETEAFF. CDR3 nucleotides: TGTGCCAGCAGCCTCAGGGGGGTTGAAACTGAAGCTTTCTTT. The chain couples TRBV7-2 to TRBJ1-1; 7 nucleotides align to TRBD1. The CDR3 sequence is 14 residues long. V dropped 5 bases and J dropped 5; count of bases not matched to a gene: 8. CDR1 and CDR2 (germline): SGHTA, FQGNSA.

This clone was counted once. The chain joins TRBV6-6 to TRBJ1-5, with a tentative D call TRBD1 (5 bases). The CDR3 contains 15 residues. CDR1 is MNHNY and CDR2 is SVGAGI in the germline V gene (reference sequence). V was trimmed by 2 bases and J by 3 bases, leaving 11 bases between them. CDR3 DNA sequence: TGTGCCAGCAGTTACAGGGAGGGGAACAATCAGCCCCAGCATTTT. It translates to CASSYREGNNQPQHF.

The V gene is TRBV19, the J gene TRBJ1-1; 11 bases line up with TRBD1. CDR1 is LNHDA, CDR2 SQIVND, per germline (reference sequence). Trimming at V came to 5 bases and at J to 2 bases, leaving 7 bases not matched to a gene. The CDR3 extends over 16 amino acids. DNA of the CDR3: TGTGCCAGTAGTTCGGGACAGGGGGGTTTAAACACTGAAGCTTTCTTT. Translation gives CASSSGQGGLNTEAFF.

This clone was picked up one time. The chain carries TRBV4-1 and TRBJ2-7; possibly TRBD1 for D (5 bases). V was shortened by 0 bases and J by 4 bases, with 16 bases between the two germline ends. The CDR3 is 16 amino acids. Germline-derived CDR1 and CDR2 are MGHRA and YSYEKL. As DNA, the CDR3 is TGCGCCAGCAGCCAAGAAGCGCAGGGTCTTTCTTACGAGCAGTACTTC. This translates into CASSQEAQGLSYEQYF.

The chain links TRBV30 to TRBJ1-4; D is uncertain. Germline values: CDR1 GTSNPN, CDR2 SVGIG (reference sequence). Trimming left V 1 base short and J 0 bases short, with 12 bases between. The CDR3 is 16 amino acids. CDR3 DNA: TGTGCCTGGAGTGCGAACAGCGGATCAACTAATGAAAAACTGTTTTTT. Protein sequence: CAWSANSGSTNEKLFF. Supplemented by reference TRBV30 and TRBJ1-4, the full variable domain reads SQTIHQWPATLVQPVGSPLSLECTVEGTSNPNLYWYRQAAGRGLQLLFYSVGIGQISSEVPQNLSASRPQDRQFILSSKKLLLSDSGFYLCAWSANSGSTNEKLFFGSGTQLSVL.

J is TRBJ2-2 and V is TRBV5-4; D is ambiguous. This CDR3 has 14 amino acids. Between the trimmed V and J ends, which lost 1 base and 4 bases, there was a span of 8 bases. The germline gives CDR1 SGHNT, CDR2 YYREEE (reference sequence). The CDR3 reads CASSLLTGTGELFF. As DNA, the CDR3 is TGTGCCAGCAGCTTGCTGACGGGCACCGGGGAGCTGTTTTTT.

CDR3 nucleotide sequence: TGTGCCAGCAGGGGCGGGAGGGACTATGGCTACACCTTC. Its protein product is CASRGGRDYGYTF. This chain joins TRBV5-4 and TRBJ1-2; D uncertain. The CDR3 is 13 amino acids. Trimming cost V 5 bases and J 3 bases, with 11 bases left between them. The germline gives CDR1 SGHNT, CDR2 YYREEE (reference sequence).

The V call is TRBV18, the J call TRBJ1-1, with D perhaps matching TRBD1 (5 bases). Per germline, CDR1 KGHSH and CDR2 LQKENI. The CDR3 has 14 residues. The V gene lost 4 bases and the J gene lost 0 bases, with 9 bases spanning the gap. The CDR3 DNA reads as TGTGCCAGCTCACTACAGGCCATGAACACTGAAGCTTTCTTT. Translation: CASSLQAMNTEAFF.

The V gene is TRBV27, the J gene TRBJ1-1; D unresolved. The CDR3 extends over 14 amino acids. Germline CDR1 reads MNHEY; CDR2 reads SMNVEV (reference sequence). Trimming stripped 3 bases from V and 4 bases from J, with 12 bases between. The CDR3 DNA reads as TGTGCCAGCAGTTTTGGAGGGCTAATCACTGAAGCTTTCTTT. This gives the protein CASSFGGLITEAFF.

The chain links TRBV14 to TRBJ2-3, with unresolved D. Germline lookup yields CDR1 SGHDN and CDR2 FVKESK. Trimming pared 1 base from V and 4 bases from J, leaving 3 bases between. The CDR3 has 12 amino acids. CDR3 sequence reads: CASSQVADTQYF. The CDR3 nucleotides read TGTGCCAGCAGCCAAGTAGCAGATACGCAGTATTTT.

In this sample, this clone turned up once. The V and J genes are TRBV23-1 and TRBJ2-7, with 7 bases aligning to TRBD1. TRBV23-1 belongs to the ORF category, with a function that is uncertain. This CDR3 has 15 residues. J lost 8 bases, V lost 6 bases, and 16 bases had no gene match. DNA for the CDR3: TGCGCCAGCAGGAAGACAGGGAGCTGCCCTGGAAAGCAGTACTTC. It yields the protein CASRKTGSCPGKQYF.

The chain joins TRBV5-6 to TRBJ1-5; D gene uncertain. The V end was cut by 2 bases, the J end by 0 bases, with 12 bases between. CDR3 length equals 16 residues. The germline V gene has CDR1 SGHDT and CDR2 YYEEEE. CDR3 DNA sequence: TGTGCCAGCAGCTTTATTAGTCCTTATAGCAATCAGCCCCAGCATTTT. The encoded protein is CASSFISPYSNQPQHF.

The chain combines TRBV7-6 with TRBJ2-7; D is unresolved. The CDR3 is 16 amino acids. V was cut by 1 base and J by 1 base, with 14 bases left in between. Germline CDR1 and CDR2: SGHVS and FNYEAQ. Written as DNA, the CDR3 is TGTGCCAGCAGCTTAGGGTTACCTCCGAGGTCCTACGAGCAGTACTTC. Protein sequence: CASSLGLPPRSYEQYF.